These 30 T cell receptor beta chains came from one sample sequenced in a study of identical twins. TCRdb reanalysed the 5' RACE reads using MiXCR and keeps one entry per CDR3 protein. The data show 450,000 or so distinct CDR3 sequences, with roughly 24% seen just once and over 2.5% held by the top ten. In addition, the sample was reused for a study of T cells expressing NK-cell markers.

Material for sequencing was CD4+ T cells sorted from blood. The source of these receptors is a woman between 18 and 29 years old in good health.

V gene TRBV18 combines with J gene TRBJ1-2, with D maybe TRBD1 (5 bases). Germline lookup yields CDR1 KGHSH and CDR2 LQKENI. The length of the CDR3 is 15 residues. V dropped 0 bases and J dropped 4 bases, with 12 bases sitting between them. The CDR3 nucleotides are TGTGCCAGCTCACCACCGGGGCAGGCCTTCTATGGCTACACCTTC. This encodes CASSPPGQAFYGYTF. Supplemented by reference TRBV18 and TRBJ1-2, the full variable domain reads NAGVMQNPRHLVRRRGQEARLRCSPMKGHSHVYWYRQLPEEGLKFMVYLQKENIIDESGMPKERFSAEFPKEGPSILRIQQVVRGDSAAYFCASSPPGQAFYGYTFGSGTRLTVV.

The V call is TRBV12-5, the J call TRBJ2-1; possible D gene TRBD2, 5 bases. Germline V gene data show CDR1 as LGHNT and CDR2 as FRNRAP. The CDR3 spans 13 residues. V lost 5 bases and J 7 bases, leaving 12 bases between the germline ends. The CDR3 loop reads CASGLDYGNEQFF. Here the CDR3 DNA reads TGTGCTAGTGGTCTCGACTACGGGAATGAGCAGTTCTTC.

V is TRBV20-1 and J is TRBJ2-7; possibly TRBD2 for D (6 bases). In germline, CDR1 is DFQATT, CDR2 SNEGSKA (reference sequence). This CDR3 spans 12 amino acids. Trimming took 6 bases from V and 6 from J, leaving 15 bases between them. The CDR3 DNA follows: TGCAGTGCCACCGGGGGACCCAGCGAGCAGTACTTC. Protein sequence: CSATGGPSEQYF.

This clonotype has just one count. The chain joins TRBV7-2 to TRBJ2-7, with D hard to call. This CDR3 is 12 amino acids long. From germline, CDR1 is SGHTA and CDR2 FQGNSA. V lost 4 bases to trimming and J lost 5 bases, with 9 bases between them. In DNA form, the CDR3 reads TGTGCCAGCAGCTCGCCCCCCAACGAGCAGTACTTC. The encoded protein is CASSSPPNEQYF.

The table lists this clonotype with a few counts. This CDR3 reads CASSYSIRSGLSYEQYF. The CDR3 region has the DNA TGTGCCAGCAGTTACTCGATTCGAAGCGGGCTATCCTACGAGCAGTACTTC. V usage is TRBV6-2 or TRBV6-3 and J usage is TRBJ2-7; D possibly corresponds to TRBD2 (6 bases). This CDR3 spans 17 amino acids. Looked up from germline, CDR1 is MNHEY and CDR2 is SVGEGT. Trimming removed 0 bases at V and 1 base at J, with 16 bases between.

This clonotype was counted between two and nine times. The chain has TRBV6-5 and TRBJ2-7, with D uncertain. Germline V gene data show CDR1 as MNHEY and CDR2 as SVGAGI. The CDR3 is 12 amino acids. Deletions cut 5 bases from V and 3 bases from J, with 8 bases between. CDR3 coding DNA: TGTGCCAGCAGTACGGGCTTCTACGAGCAGTACTTC. As protein: CASSTGFYEQYF.

This clonotype was recorded at least ten times. The chain is built from TRBV7-9 and TRBJ1-2, with D tentatively TRBD1 (6 bases). Germline CDR1 and CDR2: SEHNR and FQNEAQ (reference sequence). The CDR3 length is 13 residues. V lost 5 bases and J lost 7, with 14 bases in between. CDR3 sequence reads: CASSASGTPGYTF. The DNA for the CDR3 is TGTGCCAGCAGCGCGTCCGGGACACCTGGCTACACCTTC.

This chain connects TRBV5-5 to TRBJ2-7, with TRBD2 matching 8 bases. Germline CDR1 is SGHKS and CDR2 is YYEKEE (reference sequence). Unmatched junction bases numbered 6, after V lost 1 base and J lost 6 bases. The CDR3 loop spans 14 amino acids. In DNA, the CDR3 is TGTGCCAGCAGCTTGAGTTTGGCGGGGGGCGAGCAGTACTTC. This codes for CASSLSLAGGEQYF.

This clonotype came up a few times. The chain joins TRBV7-9 to TRBJ1-2, with no clear D. The CDR3 is made up of 13 amino acids. Per the germline V gene, CDR1 is SEHNR and CDR2 is FQNEAQ (reference sequence). V was trimmed by 1 base and J by 8 bases, leaving 11 bases between them. This CDR3 reads CASSLELVWGYTF. CDR3 bases: TGTGCCAGCAGCTTAGAATTGGTTTGGGGCTACACCTTC.

This clonotype occurred a few times. The J gene is TRBJ1-6, the V gene TRBV20-1; 7 bases match TRBD1. Per the germline V gene, CDR1 is DFQATT and CDR2 is SNEGSKA (reference sequence). V shed 1 base and J 9 bases; nucleotides not matched to a gene: 6. The CDR3 loop spans 14 amino acids. CDR3 residues: CSARAGTVGSPLHF. CDR3 in DNA: TGCAGTGCTAGAGCAGGGACAGTAGGTTCACCCCTCCACTTT.

This clonotype showed up just a few times. The chain combines TRBV27 with TRBJ2-3, with no clear D. This CDR3 is 14 amino acids long. Germline CDR1 MNHEY, CDR2 SMNVEV (reference sequence). V was clipped by 4 bases and J by 3 bases, with 11 bases between them. The CDR3 is CASSWVRQTDTQYF. DNA of the CDR3: TGTGCCAGCAGTTGGGTCCGCCAGACAGATACGCAGTATTTT.

The rearrangement uses TRBV5-1 and TRBJ2-5; a weak D match, TRBD1 (5 bases). CDR3 length: 15 residues. CDR1 SGHRS and CDR2 YFSETQ come from the germline V gene. V was cut by 5 bases and J by 2 bases, with 16 bases left in between. The chain's CDR3 is CASSGQGSTQETQYF. The DNA of the CDR3 is TGCGCCAGCAGTGGCCAGGGTTCCACACAAGAGACCCAGTACTTC.

V and J are TRBV24-1 and TRBJ2-1; tentatively, D is TRBD1 or TRBD2 (5 bases each). The CDR3 runs 16 residues. The germline V and J ends were trimmed by 2 bases and 8 bases, with 18 bases remaining between them. Per germline, CDR1 KGHDR and CDR2 SFDVKD. The CDR3 loop is CATSDSGTTRIDEQFF. The CDR3 region has the DNA TGTGCCACCAGTGATTCCGGGACCACCCGGATCGATGAGCAGTTCTTC.

The rearrangement joins TRBV4-3 to TRBJ1-1; a possible D gene is TRBD1 (6 bases). CDR3 length: 13 amino acids. Looked up from germline, CDR1 is LGHNA and CDR2 is YSLEER. Deletions cut 11 bases from V and 4 bases from J, with 17 bases between. DNA for the CDR3: TGCGCCTCCCAGGCAGGGGCAGGCACTGAAGCTTTCTTT. Its protein product is CASQAGAGTEAFF.

V gene TRBV20-1 combines with J gene TRBJ2-7; 9 bases align to TRBD2. This CDR3 has 14 amino acids. Per the germline V gene, CDR1 is DFQATT and CDR2 is SNEGSKA (reference sequence). The trim removed 6 bases at V and 2 bases at J, leaving 8 bases unmatched. DNA for the CDR3: TGCAGTGCACCCCCAGCGGGGGGAACCTACGAGCAGTACTTC. Its protein product is CSAPPAGGTYEQYF.

The gene calls are TRBV9 and TRBJ1-1, with D tentatively TRBD1 (5 bases). V gave up 0 bases and J gave up 3 bases, with 15 bases separating them. Germline V gives CDR1 SGDLS, CDR2 YYNGEE. The CDR3 is 16 amino acids. The CDR3 DNA follows: TGTGCCAGCAGCGTAGGGGGCGCTAATGAGGACACTGAAGCTTTCTTT. This sequence encodes CASSVGGANEDTEAFF.

About this clonotype itself: Sequence at one end of the junction differs from germline and may be a read error. The rearrangement uses TRBV12-3 or TRBV12-4 and TRBJ1-1; no clear D. The CDR3 runs 13 residues. The CDR3 DNA is TGTGCCAGCAGCCTGACAAGAAGCACTGAAGCCTTCTTT. Its protein is CASSLTRSTEAFF.

This clonotype was recorded a few times. The chain couples TRBV29-1 to TRBJ2-7; 7 bases match TRBD2. Germline CDR1 reads SQVTM; CDR2 reads ANQGSEA. The V gene end was trimmed by 3 bases and the J gene end by 4 bases; junction bases not matched to a gene: 3. CDR3 length: 12 residues. The CDR3 DNA is TGCAGCGTTGATGAGCGGGGATACGAGCAGTACTTC. This encodes CSVDERGYEQYF.

This clonotype was detected ten times or more. V gene TRBV24-1 combines with J gene TRBJ2-1; 10 nucleotides match TRBD2. The CDR3 contains 16 residues. Germline loops: CDR1 KGHDR, CDR2 SFDVKD. J was trimmed by 5 bases and V by 4 bases; bases with no gene match: 7. CDR3 coding DNA: TGTGCCACCAGTGACCCGGCTAGCGGGAGCCACAATGAGCAGTTCTTC. Protein: CATSDPASGSHNEQFF.

This clonotype has only a few counts. CDR3 sequence (DNA): TGCAGTGCTAGAAGTCCAGGGAACTATGGCTACACCTTC. This codes for CSARSPGNYGYTF. V and J are TRBV20-1 and TRBJ1-2, with D possibly being TRBD1 (5 bases). Trimming pared 2 bases from V and 2 bases from J, leaving 9 bases between. Germline lookup yields CDR1 DFQATT and CDR2 SNEGSKA (reference sequence). CDR3 length: 13 amino acids.

This chain uses TRBV30 with TRBJ2-7; D perhaps matches TRBD1 (6 bases). Germline V gene sequence: CDR1 GTSNPN, CDR2 SVGIG (reference sequence). Trimming removed 2 bases from V and 4 bases from J, with 12 bases in between. The CDR3 runs to 13 residues. The CDR3 bases are TGTGCCTGGAGTAACAGGGTATTGTACGAGCAGTACTTC. Its translation: CAWSNRVLYEQYF.

This clonotype is a singleton in its sample. The chain uses TRBV6-1 and TRBJ1-2; TRBD1 is a possible D gene (6 bases). This CDR3 contains 13 residues. The germline V gene has CDR1 MNHNS and CDR2 SASEGT. V dropped 10 bases and J dropped 3 bases, with 15 bases sitting between them. CDR3: CATQIQGDYGYTF. The CDR3 bases are TGTGCCACCCAAATACAGGGTGACTATGGCTACACCTTC.

The J gene is TRBJ2-2, the V gene TRBV12-5; D gene uncertain. There are 12 residues in the CDR3. Germline lookup yields CDR1 LGHNT and CDR2 FRNRAP. V lost 5 bases and J 6 bases, leaving 7 bases between the germline ends. The CDR3 sequence is CASGLGPGELFF. The DNA of the CDR3 is TGTGCTAGTGGTCTCGGTCCCGGGGAGCTGTTTTTT. Together with reference TRBV12-5 and TRBJ2-2, the CDR3 gives the full variable domain: DARVTQTPRHKVTEMGQEVTMRCQPILGHNTVFWYRQTMMQGLELLAYFRNRAPLDDSGMPKDRFSAEMPDATLATLKIQPSEPRDSAVYFCASGLGPGELFFGEGSRLTVL.

V usage is TRBV9 and J usage is TRBJ2-3; 7 positions match TRBD2. The germline V gene has CDR1 SGDLS and CDR2 YYNGEE. J gave up 6 bases and V 4 bases, and 8 bases lay outside the gene matches. This CDR3 has 14 residues. The CDR3 protein is CASSLWEGRDTQYF. For the CDR3, the DNA is TGTGCCAGCAGCCTCTGGGAGGGGAGGGATACGCAGTATTTT.

The rearrangement uses TRBV6-1 and TRBJ2-1; 14 bases are a match to TRBD2. CDR3 length equals 16 residues. Germline V lookup: CDR1 MNHNS, CDR2 SASEGT. After removal of 5 bases from V and 10 bases from J, the junction contained 10 bases not matched to a gene. The CDR3, as DNA: TGTGCCAGCAGTCAACAGACTAGCGGGGGGGCTGGGGAGCAGTTCTTC. Translation: CASSQQTSGGAGEQFF.

This chain connects TRBV27 to TRBJ1-1, with no clear D. Germline loops: CDR1 MNHEY, CDR2 SMNVEV (reference sequence). The germline V and J ends were trimmed by 11 bases and 8 bases, with 12 bases remaining between them. This CDR3 comprises 10 residues. The CDR3 nucleotides read TGTGCCGACCCACCCGTGGAAGCTTTCTTT. This sequence encodes CADPPVEAFF.

The chain is built from TRBV4-3 and TRBJ2-1, with 8 positions matching TRBD2. The V gene end was trimmed by 0 bases and the J gene end by 6 bases; junction bases not matched to a gene: 7. The CDR3 extends over 16 amino acids. Germline CDR1 and CDR2: LGHNA and YSLEER. CDR3 coding DNA: TGCGCCAGCAGCCAAGAGATGGGCGGGAGGTCCAATGAGCAGTTCTTC. Translating it yields CASSQEMGGRSNEQFF.

The gene calls are TRBV7-7 and TRBJ2-2, with D possibly TRBD2 on 6 matching bases. V was trimmed by 4 bases and J by 6 bases, leaving 9 bases between them. There are 13 residues in the CDR3. Germline CDR1 is SSHAT and CDR2 is FNYEAQ (reference sequence). The CDR3 DNA reads as TGTGCCAGCAGCTCGGAGGGAGCCGGGGAGCTGTTTTTT. Its translation: CASSSEGAGELFF.

This clonotype showed up just a few times. The chain links TRBV20-1 to TRBJ2-7; D call uncertain. V was pared by 3 bases and J by 2 bases, with 8 bases between. This CDR3 spans 12 amino acids. Germline assignment: CDR1 DFQATT and CDR2 SNEGSKA (reference sequence). DNA of the CDR3: TGCAGTGCTAGGGCAGGTCCCTACGAGCAGTACTTC. Its protein product is CSARAGPYEQYF.

About this clonotype itself: A read error may explain this, as a much larger clone is one base away. The chain combines TRBV6-2 or TRBV6-3 with TRBJ1-5, with a tentative D call TRBD1 (5 bases). Germline-derived CDR1 and CDR2 are MNHEY and SVGEGT. V gave up 5 bases and J gave up 1 base, with 12 bases separating them. This CDR3 is built from 15 residues. The CDR3 bases are TGTGCCAGCAGTGGGCCAAGGGGAAGCAATCAGCCCCAGCATTTT. Protein sequence: CASSGPRGSNQPQHF.